This T cell receptor beta chain stems from a study of beta chain features in type 1 diabetes. Sequencing targeted expressed TCRB transcripts, as all isolated RNA had been reverse transcribed. Generated by immunoSEQ multiplex PCR, the TCRdb table keeps only in-frame clones and is missing some. The profile shows under 850,000 clones, over 10% of them singletons. Trimming stripped 1 base from V and 6 bases from J, with 7 bases between. From germline, CDR1 is MGHRA and CDR2 YSYEKL. CDR3 length: 13 amino acids. Study outcomes and limitations: Shortening that was moderate but significant affected the TCRB CDR3s of Type 1 diabetes patients in all four CD4+ subsets.

Purity (above 95%) was reached by all sorted populations. This clone has just a few counts. Its antigen remains unknown. Material: naive CD4+ T cells from blood. The rearrangement uses TRBV4-1 and TRBJ2-1; unclear D gene. The sequence was obtained from a man younger than 35 with type 1 diabetes. The CDR3 DNA sequence: TGCGCCAGCAGCCAAGTAATAGTCAATGAGCAGTTCTTC. Translating it yields CASSQVIVNEQFF.